Below, 3 T cell receptor beta chains from the same sample are listed, as sequenced in a study of blood T cell repertoires in COVID-19. The protocol was immunoSEQ multiplex PCR, while the TCRdb copy is restricted to in-frame clones and leaves out a portion. The table lists about 250,000 clones, approximately 90% of them singletons, with 2% to 3% in the top ten. Sequencing used PBMCs or T cells enriched from blood (not recorded which). These TCRs come from a woman between 18 and 29 years old who had recovered from COVID-19.

This chain joins TRBV3-1 (or the pseudogene TRBV3-2) and TRBJ1-2; possibly TRBD1 for D (6 bases). Germline assignment: CDR1 LGHDT and CDR2 YNNKEL (reference sequence). V lost 1 base to trimming and J lost 5 bases, with 14 bases between them. This CDR3 spans 15 amino acids. Here the CDR3 DNA reads TGTGCCAGCAGCCAAGGGACAGAAGCTCTATATGGCTACACCTTC. Its protein product is CASSQGTEALYGYTF.

This chain uses TRBV4-2 with TRBJ1-5; 9 bases line up with TRBD1. Germline assignment: CDR1 LGHNA and CDR2 YNFKEQ. This CDR3 comprises 16 residues. V shed 3 bases and J 1 base; nucleotides not matched to a gene: 4. The CDR3 sequence: CASSQTGGQSNQPQHF. The DNA for the CDR3 is TGTGCCAGCAGCCAGACAGGGGGGCAGAGCAATCAGCCCCAGCATTTT.

Comments on this clone: The sample holds other DNA sequences that translate to the same CDR3. V is TRBV5-1 and J is TRBJ2-5, with D perhaps matching TRBD1 (5 bases). This CDR3 has 14 residues. Germline V gives CDR1 SGHRS, CDR2 YFSETQ. Trimming shortened V by 1 base and J by 1 base, and 8 bases separated the two germline ends. The CDR3 here is CASSLQGFQETQYF. For the CDR3, the DNA is TGCGCCAGCAGCTTGCAGGGATTCCAAGAGACCCAGTACTTC.